This TCR beta chain was obtained from a study of glioma-infiltrating T cells listed by TCRdb under 2016. Regarding the research as a whole: Sequencing of TCR alpha- and beta-chain repertoires was performed on glioma tissue, on non-neoplastic brain tissue, and on matched peripheral blood mononuclear cells. Each tissue-infiltrating repertoire was compared with the same patient's peripheral blood repertoire to measure divergence between tissue and blood T-cell populations. Three low-grade glioma patients, roughly eight primary glioblastoma patients, and three non-glioma patients who contributed non-neoplastic brain tissue made up the paired cohort.

The iRepertoire nested amplicon-rescue multiplex PCR (arm-PCR) platform was used to amplify TCR alpha and beta CDR3 regions from RNA. One-step reverse transcription and amplification used about 95-400 ng of tissue mRNA or PBMC total RNA as input. Following bead purification, Illumina adapters were added by a secondary multiplex PCR, and the libraries were gel-purified between 200 and 400 bp. Demultiplexing relied on internal 6-nucleotide barcodes carried by the libraries. Sequencing of the libraries was done on an Illumina MiSeq using 2x220 or 2x250 nucleotide paired-end reads. The published analysis was carried out like this. Paired reads were merged with FLASH 1.2.11 and aligned to the GRCh37 human genome with BWA-MEM before extracting TRA and TRB reads. An IMGT-derived reference of cassette sequences and CDR3 motifs, with pseudogenes included, was used for V and J assignment. Reads were translated in three frames, and productive CDR3s were defined as those with a C...FGXG motif and no stop codons. Unique combinations of V-J cassette pair and CDR3 amino acid sequence were defined as clonotypes. Filtering of reads was based on Hamming distance, with the threshold set by the sequence error rate of each sample in mapped regions. The public reads were reanalyzed by TCRdb: fastp trimming at Q25, MiXCR alignment, in-frame beta chains only. Each entry merges the rows of one CDR3 protein and shows their most common DNA and genes. These V and J calls are TCRdb output, not the study's own analysis. A total of 85,000 to 110,000 distinct CDR3 sequences appear in this sample, about 28% of them only once. The ten biggest clones cover approximately 43% of the sample.

CDR1 and CDR2 were assigned from the germline V gene (reference sequence) as LGHDT and YNNKEL. The V end gives up 4 bases and the J end 0 bases, leaving 12 bases in the junction not matched to a gene. The CDR3 spans 18 residues, from the cysteine through the phenylalanine. Only the CDR3 portion is preserved as DNA: 54 bases, with reading frame beginning at the first base. What the study reported, not specific to this receptor: Tissue and blood shared very few CDR3 sequences, a result attributed to high CDR3 diversity and limited sampling. VJ-independent divergence between tissue and blood was below expectation in non-neoplastic patients but above expectation in all gliomas, especially low-grade gliomas. The group comparisons were based on small numbers of patients: three non-neoplastic, three low-grade glioma and roughly eight glioblastoma patients.

Concerning this clonotype: Its antigen is unknown. Base qualities are not recorded, but no much larger clone differs from it by a single base.

The chain joins TRBV3-1 to TRBJ2-7; TRBD2 fits 10 bases in the junction. The sample was glioma tissue, nonneoplastic brain tissue, or PBMCs (not recorded which). This clonotype was obtained from a human donor with low-grade glioma or glioblastoma, undergoing nonglioma brain surgery, or in good health (not recorded which). The CDR3 amino acid sequence is: CASSRKNSGGPSSYEQYF. The DNA sequence reads TGTGCCAGCAGCCGGAAGAATAGCGGGGGGCCGAGCTCCTACGAGCAGTACTTC.